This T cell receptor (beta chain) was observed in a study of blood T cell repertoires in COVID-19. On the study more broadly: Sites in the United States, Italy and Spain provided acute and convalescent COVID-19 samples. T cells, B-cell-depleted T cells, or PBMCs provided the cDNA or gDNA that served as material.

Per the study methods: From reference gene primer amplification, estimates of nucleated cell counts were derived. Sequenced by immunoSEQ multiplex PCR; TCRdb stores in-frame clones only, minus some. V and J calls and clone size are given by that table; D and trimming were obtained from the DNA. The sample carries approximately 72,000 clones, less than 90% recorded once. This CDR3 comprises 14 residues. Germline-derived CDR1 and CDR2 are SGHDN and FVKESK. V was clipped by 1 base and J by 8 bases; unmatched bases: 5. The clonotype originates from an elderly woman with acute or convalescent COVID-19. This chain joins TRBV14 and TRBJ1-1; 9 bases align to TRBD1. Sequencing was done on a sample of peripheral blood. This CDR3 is CASSQVGDRGEAFF. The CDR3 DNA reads TGTGCCAGCAGCCAAGTCGGTGACAGGGGGGAAGCTTTCTTT.